A selection of T cell receptor beta chains follows, all from one sample in a study of T cell changes during pregnancy in multiple sclerosis. Method: immunoSEQ multiplex PCR; TCRdb's copy keeps in-frame clones and lacks some. Here the sample spans 60,000 to 85,000 clones, less than 95% being singletons. This material consisted of peripheral blood, taken in the third trimester of pregnancy. The receptors here all came from a female donor with multiple sclerosis, enrolled in a pregnancy study. Both conserved end residues are trimmed from each CDR3. Not every row has a clone size; where given, it reads once, few, many or a size class.

J gene	V gene	clone size	CDR3 protein
TRBJ2-7	TRBV9	NA	ASSKTVSGPDYEQY
TRBJ2-3	TRBV4-2	NA	ASSQLRGGQDTQY
TRBJ2-5	TRBV5-6	NA	ASSIALAGVQETQY
TRBJ1-5	TRBV19	NA	ASTPGQGANQPQH
TRBJ2-7	TRBV11-2	NA	ASSFLSAGHSYEQY
TRBJ2-3	TRBV7-9	once	ASSPKSFPTDTQY
TRBJ1-1	TRBV6-5	NA	ASSYVGNRNTEAF
TRBJ2-7	TRBV11-1	NA	ASSPPPGLAASYEQY
TRBJ2-2	TRBV6-5	NA	ASLRRQNTGELF
TRBJ2-6	TRBV7-2	NA	ASSQTGSGANVLT
TRBJ2-7	TRBV29-1	NA	SVEDFPNPEQY
TRBJ2-1	TRBV7-2	NA	ASTFGGAGRNEQF
TRBJ1-6	TRBV5-4	few	ASSSRNSPVNSPLH
TRBJ2-1	TRBV6-5	NA	ASGTSGGANEQF